This T cell receptor (beta chain) was profiled in a study of cytomegalovirus exposure and HLA in healthy donors. Looking at the study overall: Earlier results showed roughly 120 million unique TCR beta sequences derived from approximately 170 million T cells.

The PCR ran on 60 Vbeta and 13 Jbeta primers. Here immunoSEQ multiplex PCR was the method, and the copy in TCRdb shows in-frame clones only, minus some. The sample has 100,000 or so clones, around 68% seen once; the top ten hold around 5%. The sample holds a few counts of this clone. The antigen remains undetermined. The V segment lost 4 bases and the J segment 1 base; nucleotides outside the gene matches: 7. The V gene's germline CDR1 is SEHNR and CDR2 FQNEAQ (reference sequence). The CDR3 has 16 amino acids. Whole-study findings and limits: It is likely that the observed cluster of highly shared sequence variants was a sequencing artifact. HLA restriction was apparent for most CMV-associated TCR beta chains in a later analysis.

This TCR derives from a human donor in good health. The chain carries TRBV7-9 and TRBJ2-7, with 10 bases identical to TRBD1. The source material was PBMCs. The CDR3 DNA is TGTGCCAGCAGCTCTAGATGGGACAGGGGATCCTACGAGCAGTACTTC. Translation: CASSSRWDRGSYEQYF.